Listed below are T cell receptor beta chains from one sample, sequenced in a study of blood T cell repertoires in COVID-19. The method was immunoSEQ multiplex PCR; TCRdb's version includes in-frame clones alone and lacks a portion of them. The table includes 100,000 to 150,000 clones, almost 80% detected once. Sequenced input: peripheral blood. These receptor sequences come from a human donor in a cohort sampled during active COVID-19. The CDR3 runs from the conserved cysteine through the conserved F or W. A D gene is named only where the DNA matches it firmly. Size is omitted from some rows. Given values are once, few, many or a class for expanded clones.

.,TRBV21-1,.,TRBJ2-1,CASSARVPDYPPEQFF,TGTGCCAGCAGCGCCCGGGTCCCGGACTACCCCCCTGAGCAGTTCTTC
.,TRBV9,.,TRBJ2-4,CASSAGTQGLAKNIQYF,TGTGCCAGCAGCGCGGGGACACAGGGCTTAGCCAAAAACATTCAGTACTTC
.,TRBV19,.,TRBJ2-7,CASSSAYEQYF,TGTGCCAGTAGTTCTGCCTACGAGCAGTACTTC
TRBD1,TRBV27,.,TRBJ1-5,CASSYDRGSPQHF,TGTGCCAGCAGTTATGACAGGGGGTCGCCCCAGCATTTT
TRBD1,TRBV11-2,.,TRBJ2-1,CASSKIQGIYNEQFF,TGTGCCAGCAGCAAAATACAGGGGATCTACAATGAGCAGTTCTTC
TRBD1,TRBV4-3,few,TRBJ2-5,CASSHAQGAAIETQYF,TGCGCCAGCAGCCATGCTCAGGGGGCGGCAATAGAGACCCAGTACTTC
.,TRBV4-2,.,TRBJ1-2,CASSLRGANGYTF,TGTGCCAGCAGCCTGCGGGGGGCTAATGGCTACACCTTC
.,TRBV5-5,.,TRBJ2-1,CASSSPGDDRQFF,TGTGCCAGCAGCTCCCCGGGAGATGATAGGCAGTTCTTC
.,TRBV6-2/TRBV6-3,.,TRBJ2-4,CASSYLAGFGENIQYF,TGTGCCAGCAGTTACTTAGCAGGGTTTGGCGAAAACATTCAGTACTTC
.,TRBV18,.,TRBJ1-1,CASSPNGNTEAFF,TGTGCCAGCTCACCGAACGGTAACACTGAAGCTTTCTTT
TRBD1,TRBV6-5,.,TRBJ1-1,CASSSQGASAFF,TGTGCCAGCAGTTCACAGGGGGCGAGCGCTTTCTTT
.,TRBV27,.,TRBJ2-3,CASSLIPARTQYF,TGTGCCAGCAGTTTAATCCCAGCGAGAACGCAGTATTTT
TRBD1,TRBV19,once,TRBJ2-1,CASSVGQGGNEQFF,TGTGCCAGTAGTGTTGGACAGGGGGGTAATGAGCAGTTCTTC
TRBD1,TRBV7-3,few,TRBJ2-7,CASSLGTGVYEQYF,TGTGCCAGCAGCTTAGGGACAGGGGTCTACGAGCAGTACTTC
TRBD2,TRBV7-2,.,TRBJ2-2,CASSLNGGAGELFF,TGTGCCAGCAGCTTGAACGGGGGGGCCGGGGAGCTGTTTTTT
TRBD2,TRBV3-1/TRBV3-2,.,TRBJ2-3,CASSQVSGGTDTQYF,TGTGCCAGCAGCCAAGTGAGCGGGGGGACAGATACGCAGTATTTT
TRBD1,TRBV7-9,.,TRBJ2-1,CASSTHDRDNEQFF,TGTGCCAGCAGCACCCATGACAGGGACAATGAGCAGTTCTTC
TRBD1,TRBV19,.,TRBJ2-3,CASAQGASTDTQYF,TGTGCCAGCGCACAGGGGGCCAGCACAGATACGCAGTATTTT
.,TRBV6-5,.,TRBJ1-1,CASSYSAGNTEAFF,TGTGCCAGCAGTTACTCGGCGGGAAACACTGAAGCTTTCTTT
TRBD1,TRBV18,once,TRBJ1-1,CASSPNRGPNTEAFF,TGTGCCAGCTCACCAAACAGGGGGCCGAACACTGAAGCTTTCTTT
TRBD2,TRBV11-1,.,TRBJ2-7,CASSGSAGKYEQYF,TGTGCCAGCAGCGGGTCAGCGGGAAAATACGAGCAGTACTTC
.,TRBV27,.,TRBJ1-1,CASSSRTAAFF,TGTGCCAGCAGTTCTCGGACAGCGGCTTTCTTT
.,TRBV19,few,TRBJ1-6,CASSSSDRDSPLHF,TGTGCCAGTAGCTCCTCGGACAGAGACTCACCCCTCCACTTT
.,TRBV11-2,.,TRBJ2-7,CASSLRDSTDYEQYF,TGTGCCAGCAGCCTCCGGGACTCTACAGATTACGAGCAGTACTTC
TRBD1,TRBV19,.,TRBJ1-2,CASSIGDRSGYTF,TGTGCCAGTAGTATAGGGGACAGAAGTGGCTACACCTTC
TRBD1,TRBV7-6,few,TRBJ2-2,CASRPNPGTASGELFF,TGTGCCAGCAGGCCGAACCCAGGGACAGCAAGCGGGGAGCTGTTTTTT
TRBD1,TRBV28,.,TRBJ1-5,CASRDRAWQPQHF,TGTGCCAGCAGGGACAGGGCTTGGCAGCCCCAGCATTTT
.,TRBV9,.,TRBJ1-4,CASSANPRGNNEKLFF,TGTGCCAGCAGCGCAAACCCTCGGGGAAACAATGAAAAACTGTTTTTT
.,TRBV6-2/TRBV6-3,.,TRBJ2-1,CASSKRNLLFSGQFF,TGTGCCAGCAGTAAGCGGAATCTTCTTTTTTCAGGGCAGTTCTTC
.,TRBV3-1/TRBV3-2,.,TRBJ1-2,CASTGVNYGYTF,TGTGCCAGCACGGGTGTTAACTATGGCTACACCTTC
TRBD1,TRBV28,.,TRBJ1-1,CASTGGQGFTEAFF,TGTGCCAGCACCGGCGGACAGGGGTTCACTGAAGCTTTCTTT
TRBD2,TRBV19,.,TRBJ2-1,CASRGLAGGLNEQFF,TGTGCCAGTAGAGGACTAGCGGGGGGGCTTAATGAGCAGTTCTTC
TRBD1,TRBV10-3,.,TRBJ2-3,CAIRDRGVDTQYF,TGTGCCATCAGGGACAGGGGAGTGGATACGCAGTATTTT
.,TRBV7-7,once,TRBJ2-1,CASSLVRDNEQFF,TGTGCCAGCAGCTTAGTTCGGGACAATGAGCAGTTCTTC
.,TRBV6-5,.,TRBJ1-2,CASSSTGPLGYTF,TGTGCCAGCAGTTCGACAGGACCCCTGGGCTACACCTTC
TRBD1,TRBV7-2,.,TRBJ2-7,CASSLNRGENEQYF,TGTGCCAGCAGCCTCAACAGGGGAGAGAACGAGCAGTACTTC
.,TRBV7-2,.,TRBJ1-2,CASSSVTGIYGYTF,TGTGCCAGCAGCTCCGTTACAGGGATTTATGGCTACACCTTC
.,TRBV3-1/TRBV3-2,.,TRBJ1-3,CASSQTGGLSGNTIYF,TGTGCCAGCAGCCAAACAGGTGGCCTCTCTGGAAACACCATATATTTT
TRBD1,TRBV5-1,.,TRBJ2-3,CASSRERTGGTDTQYF,TGCGCCAGCAGCCGAGAGAGGACAGGGGGCACAGATACGCAGTATTTT
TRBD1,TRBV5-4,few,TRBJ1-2,CASRPGTAAYGYTF,TGTGCCAGCAGGCCCGGGACAGCCGCCTATGGCTACACCTTC
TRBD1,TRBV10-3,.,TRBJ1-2,CAISESGTGHIYGYTF,TGTGCCATCAGTGAGTCAGGGACAGGGCACATCTATGGCTACACCTTC
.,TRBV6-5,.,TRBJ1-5,CASSYGGIGNQPQHF,TGTGCCAGCAGTTACGGGGGGATTGGGAATCAGCCCCAGCATTTT
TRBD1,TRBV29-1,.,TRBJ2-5,CSATDREGETQYF,TGCAGCGCTACGGACAGGGAAGGGGAGACCCAGTACTTC
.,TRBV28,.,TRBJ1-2,CASSPPTGLRGYGYTF,TGTGCCAGCAGTCCACCCACAGGGTTGAGAGGCTATGGCTACACCTTC
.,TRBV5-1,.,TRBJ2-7,CASSLSGDEQYF,TGCGCCAGCAGCTTGAGCGGTGACGAGCAGTACTTC
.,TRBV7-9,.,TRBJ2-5,CASLKLSMIETQYF,TGTGCCAGCCTAAAGCTATCAATGATCGAGACCCAGTACTTC
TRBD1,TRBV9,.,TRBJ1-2,CASSVAGVTGGSRYGYTF,TGTGCCAGCAGCGTAGCAGGCGTAACAGGGGGCTCGAGGTATGGCTACACCTTC
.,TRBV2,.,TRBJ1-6,CASSDPLDSYNSPLHF,TGTGCCAGCAGTGATCCCTTAGACTCCTATAATTCACCCCTCCACTTT
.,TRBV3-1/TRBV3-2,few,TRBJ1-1,CASSRGTEAFF,TGTGCCAGCAGCCGAGGGACTGAAGCTTTCTTT
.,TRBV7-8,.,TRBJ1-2,CASSPILTALYGYTF,TGTGCCAGCAGCCCAATCCTGACAGCCCTCTACGGCTACACCTTC
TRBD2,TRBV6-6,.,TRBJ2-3,CASSFGFSGGVDTQYF,TGTGCCAGCAGTTTCGGTTTTAGCGGGGGGGTGGATACGCAGTATTTT
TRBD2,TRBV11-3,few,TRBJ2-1,CASSLELAARNEQFF,TGTGCCAGCAGCTTAGAACTAGCGGCGAGGAATGAGCAGTTCTTC
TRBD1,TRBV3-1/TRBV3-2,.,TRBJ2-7,CASSGQGARGQYF,TGTGCCAGCAGCGGACAGGGGGCTCGAGGGCAGTACTTC
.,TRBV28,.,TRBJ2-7,CASRSTGESEQYF,TGTGCCAGCAGATCGACAGGAGAGTCCGAGCAGTACTTC
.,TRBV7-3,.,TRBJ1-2,CASSSDTSNYGYTF,TGTGCCAGCAGCTCGGACACCTCTAACTATGGCTACACCTTC